This T cell receptor (beta chain) was profiled in a study of blood T cell repertoires in COVID-19. On the study more broadly: The United States, Italy and Spain were the sources of the acute and convalescent COVID-19 samples.

Methods used by the authors: Nucleated cell number was recorded as an estimate derived from reference gene primer amplification. Assay: immunoSEQ multiplex PCR; the TCRdb copy retains only in-frame clones and omits some. V, J and clone size are taken as reported in that table, and D and trimming were inferred from the DNA itself. The table lists around 360,000 clones, around 87% of them singletons. Seattle participants joined during active infection and were tracked over time. The CDR3 is 14 amino acids. Looked up from germline, CDR1 is MNHEY and CDR2 is SVGAGI. The J segment lost 1 base and the V segment lost 4 bases, leaving 2 bases of the junction unmatched.

This clonotype originated in a woman in her twenties or thirties with COVID-19, enrolled during active disease. This chain links TRBV6-5 with TRBJ2-7; 9 bases map to TRBD2. The specimen sequenced was peripheral blood. The CDR3 DNA is TGTGCCAGCAGTTTTAGCGGGGGATCCTACGAGCAGTACTTC. Translation gives CASSFSGGSYEQYF.